The next 29 T cell receptor beta chains were all read from a single sample in a study of T cell responses to AZD1222 COVID-19 vaccine. Here immunoSEQ multiplex PCR was the method, and the copy in TCRdb shows in-frame clones only, minus some. The sample lists about 110,000 clones, about 90% seen once, with roughly 6.2% in the top ten. This specimen consisted of peripheral blood, obtained 28 days after the second AZD1222 dose. The receptors derive from an adult who received the AZD1222 COVID-19 vaccine.

This chain links TRBV4-3 with TRBJ2-1, with D unresolved. CDR1 is LGHNA, CDR2 YSLEER, per germline. The V gene lost 0 bases and the J gene lost 0 bases, with 6 bases spanning the gap. This CDR3 comprises 15 residues. The CDR3 loop is CASSQERRSYNEQFF. The CDR3 DNA is TGCGCCAGCAGCCAAGAGCGGCGCTCCTACAATGAGCAGTTCTTC.

This chain joins TRBV29-1 and TRBJ1-2; TRBD1 aligns across 8 bases. Trimming removed 4 bases from V and 4 bases from J; junction bases left unmatched: 5. Germline assignment: CDR1 SQVTM and CDR2 ANQGSEA. The CDR3 sequence is 13 residues long. The CDR3 DNA reads as TGCAGCGTTGGGGCAGGGGGCACCTATGGCTACACCTTC. Translation gives CSVGAGGTYGYTF.

V gene TRBV5-1 combines with J gene TRBJ2-3; 8 bases agree with TRBD2. CDR1 SGHRS and CDR2 YFSETQ come from the germline V gene. The CDR3 extends over 15 amino acids. V lost 4 bases, J lost 3 bases, and 7 bases stayed unmatched. The chain's CDR3 is CASSLGLVGTDTQYF. The CDR3 DNA is TGCGCCAGCAGCCTGGGACTAGTGGGGACAGATACGCAGTATTTT.

This chain joins TRBV7-9 and TRBJ1-1, with D possibly matching TRBD1 (5 bases). The V end lost 5 bases, the J end lost 1 base, and 14 bases lay between the germline ends. The germline CDR1 and CDR2 sequences are SEHNR and FQNEAQ (reference sequence). CDR3 length: 15 amino acids. CDR3 DNA: TGTGCCAGCAGCCTGAGACAGACACAGAACACTGAAGCTTTCTTT. Translation gives CASSLRQTQNTEAFF.

This clone was seen only once. At one end, the junction sequence differs from germline, possibly due to a read error. This chain connects TRBV7-7 to TRBJ2-5; the match to TRBD1 covers 8 bases. From germline, CDR1 is SSHAT and CDR2 FNYEAQ (reference sequence). CDR3 length: 15 residues. The CDR3, as DNA: TGTGCTAGCAGCTTAGGACAGGGTGGTTGGGAGACCCAGTACTTC. Protein product: CASSLGQGGWETQYF.

This chain uses TRBV10-1 with TRBJ2-2; unclear D gene. V was clipped by 2 bases and J by 3 bases, with 7 bases between them. The germline V gene has CDR1 WNHNN and CDR2 SYGVQD (reference sequence). CDR3 length: 14 amino acids. The CDR3 region has the DNA TGCGCCAGCAGTGAGAAACAGTACACCGGGGAGCTGTTTTTT. It yields the protein CASSEKQYTGELFF.

J is TRBJ1-6 and V is TRBV4-3, with a tentative D call TRBD1 (5 bases). Between the trimmed V and J ends, which lost 0 bases and 6 bases, there was a span of 12 bases. The length of the CDR3 is 16 residues. Germline V gene lookup returns CDR1 LGHNA and CDR2 YSLEER. CDR3 protein: CASSQEGGTLNSPLHF. Here the CDR3 DNA reads TGCGCCAGCAGCCAAGAAGGAGGGACGCTTAATTCACCCCTCCACTTT.

The gene calls are TRBV27 and TRBJ1-1; perhaps TRBD1 as D (5 bases). Germline-derived CDR1 and CDR2 are MNHEY and SMNVEV (reference sequence). The CDR3 consists of 12 residues. The V gene lost 4 bases and the J gene lost 10 bases, with 13 bases spanning the gap. CDR3 region: CASSSLVRGAFF. DNA of the CDR3: TGTGCCAGCAGTTCTCTAGTAAGGGGAGCTTTCTTT.

The rearrangement uses TRBV19 and TRBJ1-6, with D perhaps TRBD1 (6 bases). Trimming left V 11 bases short and J 5 bases short, with 13 bases between. Per the germline V gene, CDR1 is LNHDA and CDR2 is SQIVND (reference sequence). This CDR3 has 13 residues. The CDR3 sequence is CASGVGHNSPLHF. The CDR3 nucleotides are TGTGCCTCAGGGGTTGGACATAATTCACCCCTCCACTTT.

This chain uses TRBV18 with TRBJ2-7; D unresolved. The CDR3 covers 13 residues. V dropped 3 bases and J dropped 4 bases, with 10 bases sitting between them. Germline CDR1 is KGHSH and CDR2 is LQKENI. The CDR3 loop is CASSPRSIYEQYF. The CDR3 DNA reads TGTGCCAGCTCACCTCGGAGCATTTACGAGCAGTACTTC.

The chain recombines TRBV15 with TRBJ1-5; tentatively, D is TRBD1 (6 bases). The CDR3 runs to 17 residues. V was trimmed by 0 bases and J by 4 bases, leaving 16 bases between them. Germline V lookup: CDR1 LNHNV, CDR2 YYDKDF (reference sequence). The CDR3 protein is CATSREDSSITNQPQHF. For the CDR3, the DNA is TGTGCCACCAGCAGAGAGGACAGCTCAATAACTAATCAGCCCCAGCATTTT.

On this clone itself: The identical CDR3 is also encoded by other nucleotide sequences in the sample. J is TRBJ1-2 and V is TRBV20-1; D gene ambiguous. Trimming removed 5 bases at V and 2 bases at J, with 6 bases between. From germline, CDR1 is DFQATT and CDR2 SNEGSKA (reference sequence). The CDR3 covers 11 residues. The CDR3 reads CSAPDNYGYTF. The CDR3 nucleotides read TGCAGTGCTCCCGACAACTATGGCTACACCTTC.

The chain has TRBV10-3 and TRBJ1-1, with D possibly TRBD1 on 5 matching bases. The CDR3 loop spans 17 amino acids. Germline-derived CDR1 and CDR2 are ENHRY and SYGVKD. V dropped 3 bases and J dropped 1 base, with 18 bases sitting between them. The CDR3 DNA reads as TGTGCCATCAGTGAACGTGTGGGGGAGGGTGCGAACACTGAAGCTTTCTTT. As protein: CAISERVGEGANTEAFF.

The chain has TRBV2 and TRBJ1-5; D is undetermined. V dropped 6 bases and J dropped 1 base, with 10 bases sitting between them. CDR3 length: 14 residues. Germline values: CDR1 SNHLY, CDR2 FYNNEI. The CDR3 loop reads CASSEYDSNQPQHF. Here the CDR3 DNA reads TGTGCCAGCAGCGAGTACGACAGCAATCAGCCCCAGCATTTT. Full variable domain (rest looked up from reference TRBV2 and TRBJ1-5): EPEVTQTPSHQVTQMGQEVILRCVPISNHLYFYWYRQILGQKVEFLVSFYNNEISEKSEIFDDQFSVERPDGSNFTLKIRSTKLEDSAMYFCASSEYDSNQPQHFGDGTRLSIL.

The chain joins TRBV19 to TRBJ2-2; possibly TRBD2 for D (6 bases). The V gene's germline CDR1 is LNHDA and CDR2 SQIVND (reference sequence). The CDR3 has 17 residues. V lost 1 base, J lost 4 bases, and 16 bases lay in between. CDR3 nucleotides: TGTGCCAGTAGTATAGGGGGGGTACTTACGGGCACCGGGGAGCTGTTTTTT. Its translation is CASSIGGVLTGTGELFF.

The chain has TRBV7-2 and TRBJ1-2, with D possibly TRBD1 on 5 matching bases. Trimming left V 0 bases short and J 8 bases short, with 16 bases between. CDR1 and CDR2 (germline): SGHTA, FQGNSA. This CDR3 has 15 residues. The CDR3 spells CASSLARGVLSGYTF. Written as DNA, the CDR3 is TGTGCCAGCAGCTTAGCGAGGGGCGTATTATCCGGCTACACCTTC.

This chain connects TRBV27 to TRBJ2-7, with D hard to call. The V end lost 3 bases, the J end lost 4 bases, and 4 bases lay between the germline ends. Germline V gives CDR1 MNHEY, CDR2 SMNVEV (reference sequence). The CDR3 spans 11 residues. The CDR3 nucleotides are TGTGCCAGCAGTTTCCCATACGAGCAGTACTTC. Protein product: CASSFPYEQYF.

The V gene is TRBV27, the J gene TRBJ2-7, with TRBD1 matching 9 bases. The V and J ends lost 5 bases and 8 bases, in that order; junction bases with no gene match: 13. This CDR3 spans 15 amino acids. Germline loops: CDR1 MNHEY, CDR2 SMNVEV (reference sequence). CDR3 sequence reads: CASSPSDRGLEKQYF. The CDR3 DNA reads as TGTGCCAGCAGTCCCTCGGACAGGGGACTGGAGAAGCAGTACTTC.

Only a few counts were recorded for this clone. The chain recombines TRBV7-9 with TRBJ2-1, with D perhaps being TRBD1 or TRBD2 (5 bases each). The CDR3 is 12 residues long. Looked up from germline, CDR1 is SEHNR and CDR2 is FQNEAQ (reference sequence). V was clipped by 3 bases and J by 9 bases, with 9 bases between them. The CDR3 here is CASSFEGFEQFF. The CDR3 DNA reads TGTGCCAGCAGCTTTGAGGGGTTTGAGCAGTTCTTC.

V gene TRBV7-2 combines with J gene TRBJ2-2; D perhaps matches TRBD2 (5 bases). The V gene lost 2 bases and the J gene lost 1 base, with 11 bases spanning the gap. CDR3 length: 16 amino acids. Germline V gene sequence: CDR1 SGHTA, CDR2 FQGNSA. CDR3 protein: CASSLRPEGNTGELFF. CDR3 bases: TGTGCCAGCAGCTTACGGCCAGAGGGGAACACCGGGGAGCTGTTTTTT.

This sequence joins TRBV14 and TRBJ2-7; 8 bases are a match to TRBD1. After removal of 1 base from V and 11 bases from J, the junction contained 7 bases not matched to a gene. Germline V lookup: CDR1 SGHDN, CDR2 FVKESK. The CDR3 sequence is 13 residues long. The CDR3 DNA follows: TGTGCCAGCAGCCAAGCCGCCCCAGGGGGCGAGTACTTC. It yields the protein CASSQAAPGGEYF. Looking up the rest from reference TRBV14 and TRBJ2-7 gives the full variable domain: EAGVTQFPSHSVIEKGQTVTLRCDPISGHDNLYWYRRVMGKEIKFLLHFVKESKQDESGMPNNRFLAERTGGTYSTLKVQPAELEDSGVYFCASSQAAPGGEYFGPGTRLTVT.

This clone was observed once. The chain has TRBV6-5 and TRBJ2-3, with TRBD1 identical over 7 bases. The CDR3 has 12 residues. CDR1 MNHEY and CDR2 SVGAGI come from the germline V gene. V gave up 7 bases and J gave up 6 bases; unmatched junction bases: 4. The CDR3 reads CASKQGYDTQYF. In DNA form, the CDR3 reads TGTGCCAGCAAACAGGGGTACGATACGCAGTATTTT.

The V gene is TRBV7-2, the J gene TRBJ2-1; D call uncertain. Germline assignment: CDR1 SGHTA and CDR2 FQGNSA. Trimming removed 4 bases at V and 6 bases at J, with 7 bases between. The CDR3 runs 12 residues. The CDR3, as DNA: TGTGCCAGCAGCTCTTATCTCAATGAGCAGTTCTTC. Protein sequence: CASSSYLNEQFF.

Written as DNA, the CDR3 is TGTGCCAGCAGCGCCGCCGGGACTAGCGGGGGCGGCGCCACAGATACGCAGTATTTT. Translating it yields CASSAAGTSGGGATDTQYF. The rearrangement joins TRBV9 to TRBJ2-3; 14 positions match TRBD2. Losses at the gene ends were 3 bases for V and 2 bases for J; bases not matched to a gene: 11. Germline CDR1 is SGDLS and CDR2 is YYNGEE. CDR3 length equals 19 residues.

The chain employs TRBV7-2 and TRBJ2-1, with 15 bases identical to TRBD2. This CDR3 region has 16 residues. Per germline, CDR1 SGHTA and CDR2 FQGNSA. The trim removed 0 bases at V and 7 bases at J, leaving 1 base unmatched. CDR3 bases: TGTGCCAGCAGCTTAGCGGGGACTAGCGGGAGGAATGAGCAGTTCTTC. Its protein is CASSLAGTSGRNEQFF.

The chain couples TRBV2 to TRBJ2-1; no firm D call. The CDR3 consists of 13 residues. Trimming removed 2 bases from V and 10 bases from J, with 12 bases in between. CDR1 SNHLY and CDR2 FYNNEI come from the germline V gene. In DNA form, the CDR3 reads TGTGCCAGCAGTGAAACGATGGGCCACGAGCAGTTCTTC. Translation: CASSETMGHEQFF.

This clone was counted only a few times. The gene calls are TRBV4-1 and TRBJ2-2; 8 bases fit TRBD1. CDR1 MGHRA and CDR2 YSYEKL come from the germline V gene. J lost 6 bases, V lost 2 bases, and 5 bases had no gene match. The CDR3 is 15 residues long. The CDR3, as DNA: TGCGCCAGCAGCCAACCTTGGACAGGGTCCGGGGAGCTGTTTTTT. It encodes CASSQPWTGSGELFF.

This chain joins TRBV7-2 and TRBJ1-6, with D tentatively TRBD1 (6 bases). The CDR3 runs 14 residues. V lost 4 bases, J lost 7 bases, and 11 bases lay in between. From germline, CDR1 is SGHTA and CDR2 FQGNSA. Written as DNA, the CDR3 is TGTGCCAGCAGCTCAGGGGAGGTCAATTCACCCCTCCACTTT. This sequence encodes CASSSGEVNSPLHF.

J is TRBJ2-1 and V is TRBV5-1; TRBD2 matches at 7 bases. CDR3 size: 16 residues. V lost 1 base, J lost 5 bases, and 9 bases stayed unmatched. The germline V gene has CDR1 SGHRS and CDR2 YFSETQ. CDR3 coding DNA: TGCGCCAGCAGCTTGAGGGCATCGGGGGGAAACAATGAGCAGTTCTTC. As protein: CASSLRASGGNNEQFF.